This T cell receptor (beta chain) was recovered during a study of T cell repertoires in cytomegalovirus infection. Ten or more counts support this clonotype. What it recognizes is unknown. Germline CDR1 and CDR2: SEHNR and FQNEAQ (reference sequence). The ends lost 4 bases at V and 8 bases at J; junction bases unmatched: 6. The CDR3 runs to 15 residues. Via MiXCR, TCRdb re-called the reads, giving one row per CDR3 protein. Here the sample spans about 920,000 distinct CDR3 sequences, around 31% being singletons. The input for sequencing was cultured CD8+ T cells from PBMCs, taken from culture after CMV antigen stimulation. The sequence was obtained from a human donor in good health (CMV status not recorded). Some clones in this sample may be carry-over from other donors' samples. The chain couples TRBV7-9 to TRBJ1-4; 11 positions match TRBD1. The CDR3 spells CASSSLGQGAEKLFF. Written as DNA, the CDR3 is TGTGCCAGCAGCTCCCTAGGACAGGGGGCAGAAAAACTGTTTTTT.